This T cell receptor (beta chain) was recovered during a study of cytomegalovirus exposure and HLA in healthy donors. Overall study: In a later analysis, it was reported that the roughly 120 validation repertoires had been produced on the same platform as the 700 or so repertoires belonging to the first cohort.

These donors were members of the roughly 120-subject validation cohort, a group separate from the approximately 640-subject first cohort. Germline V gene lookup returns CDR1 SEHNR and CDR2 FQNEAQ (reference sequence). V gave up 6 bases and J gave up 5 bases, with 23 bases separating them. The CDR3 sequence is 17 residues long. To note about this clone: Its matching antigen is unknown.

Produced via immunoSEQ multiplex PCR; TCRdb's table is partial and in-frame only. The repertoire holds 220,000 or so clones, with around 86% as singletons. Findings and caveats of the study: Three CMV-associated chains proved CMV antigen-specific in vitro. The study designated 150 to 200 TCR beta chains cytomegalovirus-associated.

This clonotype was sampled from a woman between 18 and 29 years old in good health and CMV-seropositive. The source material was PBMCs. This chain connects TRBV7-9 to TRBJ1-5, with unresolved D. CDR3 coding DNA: TGTGCCAGCAGTAACGTTGGACGGGGTATTTGGGATCAGCCCCAGCATTTT. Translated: CASSNVGRGIWDQPQHF.